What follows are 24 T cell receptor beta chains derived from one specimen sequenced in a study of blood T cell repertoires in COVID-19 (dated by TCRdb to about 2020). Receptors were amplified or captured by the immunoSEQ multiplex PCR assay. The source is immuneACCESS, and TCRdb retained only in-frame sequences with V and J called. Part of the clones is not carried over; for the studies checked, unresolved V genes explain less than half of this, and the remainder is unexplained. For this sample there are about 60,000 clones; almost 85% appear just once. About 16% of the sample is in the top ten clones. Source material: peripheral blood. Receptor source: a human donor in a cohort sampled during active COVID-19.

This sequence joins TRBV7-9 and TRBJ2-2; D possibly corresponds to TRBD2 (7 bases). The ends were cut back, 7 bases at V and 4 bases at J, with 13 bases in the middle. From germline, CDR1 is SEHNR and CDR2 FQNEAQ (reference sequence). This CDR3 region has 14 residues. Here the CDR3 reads CASMGGPSTGELFF. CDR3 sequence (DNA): TGTGCCAGCATGGGGGGGCCGTCCACCGGGGAGCTGTTTTTT.

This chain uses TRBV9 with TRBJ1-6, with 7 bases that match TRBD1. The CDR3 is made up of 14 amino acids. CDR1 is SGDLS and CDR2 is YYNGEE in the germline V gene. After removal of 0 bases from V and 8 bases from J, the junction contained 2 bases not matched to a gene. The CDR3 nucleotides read TGTGCCAGCAGCGTAGCAGGGGGATATTCACCCCTCCACTTT. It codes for CASSVAGGYSPLHF.

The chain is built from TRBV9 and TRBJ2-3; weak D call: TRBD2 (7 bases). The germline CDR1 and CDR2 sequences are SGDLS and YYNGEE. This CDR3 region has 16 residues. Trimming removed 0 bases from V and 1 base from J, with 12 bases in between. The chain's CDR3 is CASSVEGGTRTDTQYF. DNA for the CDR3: TGTGCCAGCAGCGTAGAGGGGGGGACCCGCACAGATACGCAGTATTTT.

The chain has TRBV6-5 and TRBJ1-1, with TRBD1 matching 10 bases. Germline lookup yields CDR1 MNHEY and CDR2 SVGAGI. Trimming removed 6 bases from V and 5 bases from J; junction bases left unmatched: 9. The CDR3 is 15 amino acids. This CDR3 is CASSPWTGGRTEAFF. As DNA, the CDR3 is TGTGCCAGCAGCCCCTGGACAGGGGGGAGGACTGAAGCTTTCTTT.

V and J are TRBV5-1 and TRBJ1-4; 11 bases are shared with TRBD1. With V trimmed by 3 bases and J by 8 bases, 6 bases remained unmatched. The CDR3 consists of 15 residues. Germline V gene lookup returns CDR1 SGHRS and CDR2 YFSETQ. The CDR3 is CASSSSGTGGEKLFF. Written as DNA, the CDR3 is TGCGCCAGCAGCTCCTCCGGGACAGGGGGAGAAAAACTGTTTTTT.

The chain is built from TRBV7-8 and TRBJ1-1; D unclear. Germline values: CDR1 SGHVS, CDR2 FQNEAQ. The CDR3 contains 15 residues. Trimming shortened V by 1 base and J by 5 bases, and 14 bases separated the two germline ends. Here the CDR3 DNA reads TGTGCCAGCAGCTTAGTTGAGGGCTCAGGAACTGAAGCTTTCTTT. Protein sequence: CASSLVEGSGTEAFF.

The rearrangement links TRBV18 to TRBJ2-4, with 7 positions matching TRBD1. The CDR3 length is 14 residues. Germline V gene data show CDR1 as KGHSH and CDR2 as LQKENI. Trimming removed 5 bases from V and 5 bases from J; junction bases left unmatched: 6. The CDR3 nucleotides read TGTGCCAGCTCAGTGACAGGGTACGAAAACATTCAGTACTTC. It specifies CASSVTGYENIQYF.

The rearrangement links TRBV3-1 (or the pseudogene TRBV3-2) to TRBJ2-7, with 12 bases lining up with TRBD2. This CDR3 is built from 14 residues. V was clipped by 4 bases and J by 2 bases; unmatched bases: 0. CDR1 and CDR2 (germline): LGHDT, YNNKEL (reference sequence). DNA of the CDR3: TGTGCCAGCAGCCCTAGCGGGGGGGCCTACGAGCAGTACTTC. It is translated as CASSPSGGAYEQYF.

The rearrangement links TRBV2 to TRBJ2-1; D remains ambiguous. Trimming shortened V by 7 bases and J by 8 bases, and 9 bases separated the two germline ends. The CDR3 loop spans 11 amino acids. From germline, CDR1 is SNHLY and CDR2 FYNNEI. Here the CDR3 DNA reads TGTGCCAGCACACAGTACTATGAGCAGTTCTTC. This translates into CASTQYYEQFF. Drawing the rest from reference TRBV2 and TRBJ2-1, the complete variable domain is EPEVTQTPSHQVTQMGQEVILRCVPISNHLYFYWYRQILGQKVEFLVSFYNNEISEKSEIFDDQFSVERPDGSNFTLKIRSTKLEDSAMYFCASTQYYEQFFGPGTRLTVL.

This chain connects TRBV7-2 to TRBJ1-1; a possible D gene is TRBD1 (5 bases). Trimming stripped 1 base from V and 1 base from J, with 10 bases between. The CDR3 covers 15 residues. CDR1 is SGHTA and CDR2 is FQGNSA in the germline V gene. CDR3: CASSLVGAQNTEAFF. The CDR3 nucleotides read TGTGCCAGCAGCTTAGTTGGGGCCCAGAACACTGAAGCTTTCTTT.

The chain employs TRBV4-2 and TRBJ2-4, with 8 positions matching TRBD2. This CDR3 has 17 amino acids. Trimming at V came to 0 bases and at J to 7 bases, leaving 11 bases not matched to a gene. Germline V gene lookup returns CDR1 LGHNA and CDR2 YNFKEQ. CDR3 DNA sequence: TGTGCCAGCAGCCAAGACCCAGCGGGGGCCGTCCAGAACATTCAGTACTTC. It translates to CASSQDPAGAVQNIQYF.

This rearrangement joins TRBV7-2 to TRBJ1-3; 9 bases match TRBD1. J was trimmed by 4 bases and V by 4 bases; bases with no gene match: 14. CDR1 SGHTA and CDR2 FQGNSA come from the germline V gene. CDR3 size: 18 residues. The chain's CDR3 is CASSSLGGTGFRGNTIYF. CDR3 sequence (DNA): TGTGCCAGCAGCTCCTTGGGTGGGACAGGGTTTAGAGGAAACACCATATATTTT.

The CDR3: CASTPTAGPYNEQFF. The CDR3 coding sequence is TGTGCCAGCACCCCGACCGCGGGCCCCTACAATGAGCAGTTCTTC. The chain uses TRBV6-5 and TRBJ2-1, with a tentative D call TRBD2 (5 bases). This CDR3 has 15 amino acids. Germline CDR1 and CDR2: MNHEY and SVGAGI. V lost 7 bases and J lost 2, with 15 bases in between.

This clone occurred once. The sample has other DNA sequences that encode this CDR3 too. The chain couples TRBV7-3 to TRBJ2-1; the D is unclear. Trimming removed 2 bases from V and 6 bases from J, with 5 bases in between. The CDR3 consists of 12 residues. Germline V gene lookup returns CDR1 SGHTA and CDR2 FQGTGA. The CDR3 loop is CASSLSGNEQFF. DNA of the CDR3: TGTGCCAGCAGCTTATCGGGCAATGAGCAGTTCTTC.

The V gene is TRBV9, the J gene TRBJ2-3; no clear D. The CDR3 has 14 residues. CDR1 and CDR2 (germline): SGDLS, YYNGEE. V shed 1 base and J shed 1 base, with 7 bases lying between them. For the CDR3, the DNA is TGTGCCAGCAGCGTATACTTGGGCACAGATACGCAGTATTTT. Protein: CASSVYLGTDTQYF.

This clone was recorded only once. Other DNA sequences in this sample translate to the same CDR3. In DNA form, the CDR3 reads TGTGCCAGCAGCGTAGTTGGCGGGGGGACCGGGGAGCTGTTTTTT. Amino acids: CASSVVGGGTGELFF. This rearrangement joins TRBV9 to TRBJ2-2; 8 bases are shared with TRBD2. The V gene's germline CDR1 is SGDLS and CDR2 YYNGEE. With V trimmed by 0 bases and J by 5 bases, 3 bases remained unmatched. The CDR3 runs to 15 residues.

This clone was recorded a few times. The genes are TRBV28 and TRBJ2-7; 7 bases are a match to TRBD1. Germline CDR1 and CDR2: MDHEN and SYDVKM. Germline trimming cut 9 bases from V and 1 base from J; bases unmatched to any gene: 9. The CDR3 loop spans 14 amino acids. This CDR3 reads CASGRYRGSYEQYF. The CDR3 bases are TGTGCCAGTGGACGGTACAGGGGATCCTACGAGCAGTACTTC.

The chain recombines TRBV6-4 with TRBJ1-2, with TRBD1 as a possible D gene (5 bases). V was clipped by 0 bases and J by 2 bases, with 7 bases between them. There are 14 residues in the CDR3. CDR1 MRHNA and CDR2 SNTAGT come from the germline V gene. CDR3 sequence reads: CASSDSYRNYGYTF. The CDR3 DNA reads TGTGCCAGCAGTGACTCCTACAGGAACTATGGCTACACCTTC.

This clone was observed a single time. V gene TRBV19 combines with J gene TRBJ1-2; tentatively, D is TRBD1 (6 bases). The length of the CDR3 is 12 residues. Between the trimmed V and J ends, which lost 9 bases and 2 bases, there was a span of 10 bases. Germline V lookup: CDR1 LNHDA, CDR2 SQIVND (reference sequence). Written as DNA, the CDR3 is TGTGCCAGCAGACAGGCAAACTATGGCTACACCTTC. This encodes CASRQANYGYTF.

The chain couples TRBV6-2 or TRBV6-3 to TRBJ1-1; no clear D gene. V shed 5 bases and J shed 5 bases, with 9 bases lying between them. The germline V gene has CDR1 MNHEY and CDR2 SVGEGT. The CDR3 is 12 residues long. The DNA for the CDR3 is TGTGCCAGCAGTCACCACTTTACTGAAGCTTTCTTT. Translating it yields CASSHHFTEAFF.

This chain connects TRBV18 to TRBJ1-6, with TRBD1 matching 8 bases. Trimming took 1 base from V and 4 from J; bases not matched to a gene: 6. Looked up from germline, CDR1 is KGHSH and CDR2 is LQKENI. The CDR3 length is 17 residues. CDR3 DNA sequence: TGTGCCAGCTCACCACGGTCAGGGGGCGCGTATAATTCACCCCTCCACTTT. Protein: CASSPRSGGAYNSPLHF.

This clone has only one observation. The CDR3 DNA reads as TGTGCCAGCAGTTACCATTCGACAGGGGGGAAATACAATGAGCAGTTCTTC. Protein product: CASSYHSTGGKYNEQFF. This chain connects TRBV6-2 or TRBV6-3 to TRBJ2-1, with 9 bases that match TRBD1. Germline values: CDR1 MNHEY, CDR2 SVGEGT. CDR3 length: 17 residues. Trimming cost V 2 bases and J 4 bases; bases outside gene matches: 9.

This CDR3 is CATSTGGATYEQYF. Written as DNA, the CDR3 is TGTGCCACCAGCACCGGCGGCGCGACCTACGAGCAGTACTTC. This sequence joins TRBV15 and TRBJ2-7; D remains unclear. CDR3 size: 14 residues. V was trimmed by 4 bases and J by 2 bases, leaving 12 bases between them. The germline gives CDR1 LNHNV, CDR2 YYDKDF (reference sequence).

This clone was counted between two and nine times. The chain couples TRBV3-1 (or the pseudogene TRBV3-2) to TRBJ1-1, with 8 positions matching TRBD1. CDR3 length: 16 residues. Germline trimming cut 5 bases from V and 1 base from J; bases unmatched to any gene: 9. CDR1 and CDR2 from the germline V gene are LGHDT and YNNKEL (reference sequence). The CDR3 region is CASSRPPGTGNTEAFF. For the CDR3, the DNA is TGTGCCAGCAGCAGACCCCCCGGGACAGGGAACACTGAAGCTTTCTTT.